This T cell receptor beta chain is from a study of human CD8 memory T cell subsets. Germline CDR1 SGHRS, CDR2 YFSETQ. This CDR3 region has 15 residues. Sequencing libraries of TCR beta were made by UMI-labeled 5' RACE. TCRdb re-called the 5' RACE reads and shows each CDR3 protein once, DNA omitted. The specimen's table records thousands of distinct CDR3 sequences. This clonotype was sampled from a human donor in good health. Sequencing was performed on CD8+ stem-like memory T cells (TSCM and TCM) sorted from PBMCs. Subset here: stem-like memory CD8 T cells (TSTEM), CCR7+ PD-1- TIGIT-. The V gene is TRBV5-1, the J gene TRBJ1-1; checking the TCRdb D call of TRBD1 is not possible without DNA. This CDR3 reads CASSFFGNSDTEAFF. Variable domain in full (rest from reference TRBV5-1 and TRBJ1-1): KAGVTQTPRYLIKTRGQQVTLSCSPISGHRSVSWYQQTPGQGLQFLFEYFSETQRNKGNFPGRFSGRQFSNSRSEMNVSTLELGDSALYLCASSFFGNSDTEAFFGQGTRLTVV.